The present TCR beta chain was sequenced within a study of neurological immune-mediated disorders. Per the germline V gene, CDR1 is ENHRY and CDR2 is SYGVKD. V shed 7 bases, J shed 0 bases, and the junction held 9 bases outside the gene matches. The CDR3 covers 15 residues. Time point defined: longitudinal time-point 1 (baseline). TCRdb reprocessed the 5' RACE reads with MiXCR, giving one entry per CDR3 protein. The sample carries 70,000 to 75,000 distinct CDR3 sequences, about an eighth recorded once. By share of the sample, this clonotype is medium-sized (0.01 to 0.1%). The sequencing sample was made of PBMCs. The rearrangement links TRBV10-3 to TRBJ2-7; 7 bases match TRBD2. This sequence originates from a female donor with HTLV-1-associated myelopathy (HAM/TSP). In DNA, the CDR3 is TGTGCCATCATGGGAGGGACCGCCATCTCCTACGAGCAGTACTTC. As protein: CAIMGGTAISYEQYF.